This T cell receptor beta chain was identified in a study of beta chain features in type 1 diabetes (dated 2018 in TCRdb). About the study as a whole: Patients and healthy donors did not differ in mean age, gender distribution, total cell number or subset yield. A total of about 100 million sorted cells were examined across all samples, and RNA yield correlated strongly with the number of cells per subset. In the study, TCRB repertoires of sorted circulating CD4+ T cell subsets from recently diagnosed type 1 diabetes patients were compared with those of matched healthy donors. Whereas all 28 donors provided naive and central memory subsets, regulatory and stem cell-like memory subsets were isolated from just 8 patients and about 8 healthy donors.

The entire isolated RNA was reverse transcribed using the High Capacity cDNA Reverse Transcription Kit, and thus expressed TCRB transcripts were sequenced. Deep immunoSEQ sequencing was performed on naive, central memory and regulatory T cell samples, with an average of around 3.4 million total reads per sample. After sorted cells were lysed in RLT buffer, RNA was extracted with DNase-treated RNeasy Micro or Mini kits, with the choice depending on cell number. Each cell subset was processed on its own to prevent cross-contamination, while patient and healthy donor samples were processed together. The immunoSEQ multiplex PCR was used to amplify TCRB sequences from cDNA, generating 87-bp fragments that spanned the CDR3 region. Sequencing of the amplicons was done on the Illumina HiSeq platform. For the original study's pipeline: PCR bias was computationally corrected using synthetic template baselines, reads within Hamming distance 2 were collapsed, and singletons that could not be merged were discarded. Reads were aligned to IMGT to assign V, D and J genes, CDR3 length, and insertions or deletions at six rearrangement sites. Within each subset, clonotype counts were normalized to the number of sorted cells before true diversity and Gini coefficients were calculated with the tcR R package. The overlap coefficient, calculated on TCRB nucleotide sequences, was used to quantify repertoire sharing. TCRdb limited this immuneACCESS table to in-frame rearrangements with V and J called. A share of clones is missing; checked studies link under half to unresolved V genes, and the rest is unexplained. The V and J calls and clone size are taken from that table; D and trimming were inferred from the DNA. This sample comprises under 300,000 clones, 27% of them detected only once. The ten largest clones capture under 5% of the sample.

A note on this clone: The antigen it recognizes is unknown. The sample holds no much larger clone one base away, and base qualities are not on file.

Each donor gave one peripheral blood draw, averaging around 0.11 L, which was collected into heparinised tubes. A BD FACSAria II was used to sort naive, central memory, regulatory and stem cell-like memory CD4+ T cells with a panel that included CD45RO, CCR7, CD25, CD127, CD95 and CD27. Every sorted population had a purity above 98%. PBMCs were isolated right away by Lymphoprep density gradient centrifugation and were stained directly, without culture. So that batch effects would be minimized, each experiment stained and sorted samples in pairs, pairing one healthy donor with one patient. The germline ends are 12 bases apart after V is trimmed by 2 bases and J by 4 bases. CDR1 and CDR2 are read off the germline V gene (reference sequence) as SGHNT and YYREEE. CDR3 length: 14 amino acids, cysteine to phenylalanine. Only the CDR3 region is kept as DNA, spanning 42 bases read in frame from base 1. The research as a whole found: At VDJ recombination sites, patients with type 1 diabetes made fewer insertions and deleted more nucleotides, a pattern implying thymic rearrangement abnormalities. Naive, central memory and regulatory TCRB repertoires appeared more similar among patients than among healthy donors. A moderate but significant shortening of TCRB CDR3 length was observed in type 1 diabetes patients in all four CD4+ subsets. Because the HLA sub-analyses included only small numbers of individuals, any influence of HLA type on TCRB rearrangement was left unresolved. Because cDNA was sequenced instead of genomic DNA, highly expressing activated cells could be over-represented, though the groups showed no difference in activation or CD3 levels. PCR might favor shorter templates, but patient and control samples were amplified and corrected together, so any skew would affect both groups equally.

The sequenced sample was central memory CD4+ T cells from blood. The V and J genes are TRBV5-4 and TRBJ1-1; a confident D gene designation cannot be given. This TCR was sampled from a man aged 30 to 39 in good health. The CDR3: CASSFTGGSTEAFF. The DNA sequence reads TGTGCCAGCAGCTTTACGGGAGGAAGCACTGAAGCTTTCTTT. The variable domain in full, with residues beyond the CDR3 obtained from the reference TRBV5-4 and TRBJ1-1 genes, is ETGVTQSPTHLIKTRGQQVTLRCSSQSGHNTVSWYQQALGQGPQFIFQYYREEENGRGNFPPRFSGLQFPNYSSELNVNALELDDSALYLCASSFTGGSTEAFFGQGTRLTVV.